The present T cell receptor (beta chain) was sequenced within a study of radiation and T cells in renal cell carcinoma. Study findings and constraints: Irradiated tumors held more dominant CDR3 motifs than control tumors. From baseline, blood top tumor clonotypes peaked at 2 weeks post-radiation.

Treatment noted: 15 Gy SBRT to primary tumor, nephrectomy 4 weeks later. Nephrectomy followed 15 Gy stereotactic body radiation by 4 weeks. This renal cell carcinoma was of the clear cell type. Details on this clone: Its antigen remains unidentified.

Generated by immunoSEQ multiplex PCR, the TCRdb table keeps only in-frame clones and is missing some. The table records 15,000 to 20,000 clones, 50% to 70% of them present only once. Germline V CDR1 and CDR2: SQVTM, ANQGSEA. The J segment lost 0 bases and the V segment lost 6 bases, leaving 8 bases of the junction unmatched. This CDR3 region has 14 residues. The chain carries TRBV29-1 and TRBJ2-7; 7 nucleotides match TRBD1. This sequence originates from a middle-aged man with renal cell carcinoma. The specimen was tumor tissue, collected from a patient whose treatment included radiotherapy and nephrectomy. Here the CDR3 reads CSVRRDSVSYEQYF. CDR3 DNA sequence: TGCAGCGTCCGCCGGGACAGTGTCTCCTACGAGCAGTACTTC.